This TCR beta chain is drawn from a study of shared clonotypes between healthy human individuals. Tens of thousands of T cell genomes, or 300 ng DNA, went into unsorted PBMC replicate PCRs. Assay: immunoSEQ multiplex PCR; the TCRdb copy retains only in-frame clones and omits some. The profile shows 450,000 to 500,000 clones, around 80% of them singletons. Germline CDR1 and CDR2: SGHNT and YYREEE (reference sequence). The V segment lost 3 bases and the J segment 10 bases; nucleotides outside the gene matches: 4. This CDR3 is 14 amino acids long. Sequenced: PBMCs. This TCR was recovered from a woman in her thirties or forties in good health. Some clones in this sample may be carry-over from other donors' samples. This sequence joins TRBV5-4 and TRBJ2-1; 13 bases are shared with TRBD2. The CDR3 spells CASSSGTSGEEQFF. The CDR3 DNA is TGTGCCAGCAGCTCCGGGACTAGCGGGGAAGAGCAGTTCTTC.